The next 9 T cell receptor beta chains were all read from a single sample in a study of blood T cells in healthy people across ages. The authors ran a second PCR of roughly 7 to 11 cycles using a sample-barcoded 5' primer and a J-beta primer mix. TCRdb called the 5' RACE reads again in MiXCR, with one record for every CDR3 protein. The sample records hundreds of thousands of distinct CDR3 sequences, less than 35% being singletons. The sequenced sample was blood. The receptors stem from a woman of 80 years or more in good health.

In regard to this clonotype: This may be a read error: a much more frequent sequence differs by one nucleotide. The chain joins TRBV12-3 or TRBV12-4 to TRBJ2-1; the D gene is possibly TRBD2 (5 bases). The J call may be wrong; the DNA end is better matched by TRBJ2-7. This CDR3 spans 14 amino acids. The chain's CDR3 is CASSFGVSYNEQYF. CDR3 in DNA: TGTGCCAGCAGTTTCGGGGTCTCCTACAATGAGCAGTACTTC.

This clonotype showed up many times. V is TRBV10-1 and J is TRBJ2-6; D perhaps matches TRBD1 (5 bases). V was shortened by 6 bases and J by 0 bases, with 9 bases between the two germline ends. The CDR3 spans 15 residues. The germline V gene encodes CDR1 WNHNN and CDR2 SYGVQD (reference sequence). The DNA for the CDR3 is TGCGCCAGCAGCCCCGACAGCTCTGGGGCCAACGTCCTGACTTTC. Protein product: CASSPDSSGANVLTF.

The genes are TRBV20-1 and TRBJ2-5, with 10 bases lining up with TRBD2. The CDR3 contains 14 residues. The germline gives CDR1 DFQATT, CDR2 SNEGSKA (reference sequence). The V and J ends lost 1 base and 13 bases, in that order; junction bases with no gene match: 12. The CDR3 reads CSARVASGGPPRYF. Here the CDR3 DNA reads TGCAGTGCTAGAGTAGCTAGCGGGGGCCCCCCACGGTACTTC.

This clonotype was seen many times. This chain uses TRBV7-9 with TRBJ2-3, with a tentative D call TRBD1 (6 bases). The V gene's germline CDR1 is SEHNR and CDR2 FQNEAQ (reference sequence). V lost 2 bases and J 4 bases, leaving 13 bases between the germline ends. This CDR3 contains 15 residues. This CDR3 is CASSLIQGRSDTQYF. The DNA of the CDR3 is TGTGCCAGCAGCTTAATCCAGGGGCGATCAGATACGCAGTATTTT.

A remark on this clonotype: This could be a read error, since a much larger clone is one nucleotide away. The CDR3 does not close with the conserved phenylalanine or tryptophan, likely indicating a read error. The chain employs TRBV4-3 and TRBJ1-4; D not certain. The germline gives CDR1 LGHNA, CDR2 YSLEER. V was trimmed by 4 bases and J by 8 bases, leaving 11 bases between them. The CDR3 is 13 residues long. The CDR3 coding sequence is TGCGCCAGCAGCCGCAGGATTGGGGAAAAACTGTTTTTG. It is translated as CASSRRIGEKLFL.

This clonotype was detected many times. This chain uses TRBV27 with TRBJ1-2; 8 bases agree with TRBD1. The CDR3 runs 15 residues. J lost 3 bases, V lost 3 bases, and 6 bases had no gene match. Germline CDR1 and CDR2: MNHEY and SMNVEV (reference sequence). The CDR3 DNA reads as TGTGCCAGCAGTTTTGCGGCAGGGGGCTACTATGGCTACACCTTC. Protein sequence: CASSFAAGGYYGYTF.

This clonotype was counted ten times or more. This chain joins TRBV29-1 and TRBJ2-5, with 7 bases aligning to TRBD1. Germline V gives CDR1 SQVTM, CDR2 ANQGSEA. With V trimmed by 5 bases and J by 1 base, 10 bases remained unmatched. The CDR3 runs 15 residues. CDR3 sequence (DNA): TGCAGCGTTACCTGGACAGGATCTTTCCAAGAGACCCAGTACTTC. This codes for CSVTWTGSFQETQYF.

This clonotype was picked up many times. The rearrangement uses TRBV7-9 and TRBJ2-7; maybe TRBD2 (6 bases). Germline V CDR1 and CDR2: SEHNR, FQNEAQ (reference sequence). This CDR3 is built from 14 residues. Trimming took 4 bases from V and 2 from J, leaving 12 bases between them. CDR3 residues: CASSSGLAAYEQYF. CDR3 nucleotide sequence: TGTGCCAGCAGCTCGGGACTGGCGGCCTACGAGCAGTACTTC.

This clonotype was counted ten times or more. The chain is built from TRBV20-1 and TRBJ2-1; 10 bases line up with TRBD2. After removal of 5 bases from V and 8 bases from J, the junction contained 12 bases not matched to a gene. CDR3 size: 15 residues. From germline, CDR1 is DFQATT and CDR2 SNEGSKA (reference sequence). For the CDR3, the DNA is TGCAGTGCTGCTAAGCGGGGGGGGACGAGCGATGAGCAGTTCTTC. Its protein product is CSAAKRGGTSDEQFF.